This T cell receptor (beta chain) was found in a study of OX40 agonist ivuxolimab in advanced cancers. Background on the study: Hepatocellular carcinoma, melanoma, renal cell or head and neck cancer was diagnosed in the dose-escalation patients.

Method: immunoSEQ multiplex PCR; TCRdb's copy keeps in-frame clones and lacks some. Here the sample spans around 45,000 clones, about 86% being singletons. Germline loops: CDR1 SNHLY, CDR2 FYNNEI. V gave up 6 bases and J gave up 4 bases, with 13 bases separating them. CDR3 size: 14 residues. The receptor's source is an adult with an advanced solid tumor such as melanoma, head and neck, liver or kidney cancer. The V call is TRBV2, the J call TRBJ1-5; D uncertain. Source: CD4+ or CD8+ T cells sorted from blood, taken in a trial of the OX40 agonist ivuxolimab. The CDR3 loop is CASSVWAFNQPQHF. The CDR3 DNA reads TGTGCCAGCAGCGTCTGGGCCTTTAATCAGCCCCAGCATTTT. Using reference TRBV2 and TRBJ1-5 for the parts outside the CDR3, the full variable domain is EPEVTQTPSHQVTQMGQEVILRCVPISNHLYFYWYRQILGQKVEFLVSFYNNEISEKSEIFDDQFSVERPDGSNFTLKIRSTKLEDSAMYFCASSVWAFNQPQHFGDGTRLSIL.